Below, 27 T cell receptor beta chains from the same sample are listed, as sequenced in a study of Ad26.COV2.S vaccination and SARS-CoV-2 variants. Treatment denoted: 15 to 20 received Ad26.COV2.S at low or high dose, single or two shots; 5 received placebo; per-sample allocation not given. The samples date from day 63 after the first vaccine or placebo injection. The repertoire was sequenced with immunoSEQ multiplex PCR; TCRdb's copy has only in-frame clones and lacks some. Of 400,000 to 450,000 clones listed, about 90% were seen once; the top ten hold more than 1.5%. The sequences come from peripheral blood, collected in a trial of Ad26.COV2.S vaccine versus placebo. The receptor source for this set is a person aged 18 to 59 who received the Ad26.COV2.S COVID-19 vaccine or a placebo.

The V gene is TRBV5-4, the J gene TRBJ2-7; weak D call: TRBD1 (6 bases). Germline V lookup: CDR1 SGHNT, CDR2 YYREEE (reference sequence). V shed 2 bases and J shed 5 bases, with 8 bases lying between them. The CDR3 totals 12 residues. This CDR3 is CASSFYRDEQYF. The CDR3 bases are TGTGCCAGCAGCTTCTACAGGGACGAGCAGTACTTC. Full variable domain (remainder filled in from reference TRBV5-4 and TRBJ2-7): ETGVTQSPTHLIKTRGQQVTLRCSSQSGHNTVSWYQQALGQGPQFIFQYYREEENGRGNFPPRFSGLQFPNYSSELNVNALELDDSALYLCASSFYRDEQYFGPGTRLTVT.

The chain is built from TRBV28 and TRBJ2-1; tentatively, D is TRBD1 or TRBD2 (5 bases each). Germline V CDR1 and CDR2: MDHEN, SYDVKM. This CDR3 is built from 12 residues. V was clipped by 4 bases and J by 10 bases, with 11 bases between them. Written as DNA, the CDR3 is TGTGCCAGCAGTTGGCCCGGGGACGAGCAGTTCTTC. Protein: CASSWPGDEQFF.

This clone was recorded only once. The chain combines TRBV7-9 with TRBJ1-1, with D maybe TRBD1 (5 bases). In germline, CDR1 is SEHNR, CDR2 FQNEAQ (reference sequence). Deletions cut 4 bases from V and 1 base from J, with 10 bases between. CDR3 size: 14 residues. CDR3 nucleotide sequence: TGTGCCAGCAGCTCAGGGACGCAGAACACTGAAGCTTTCTTT. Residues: CASSSGTQNTEAFF.

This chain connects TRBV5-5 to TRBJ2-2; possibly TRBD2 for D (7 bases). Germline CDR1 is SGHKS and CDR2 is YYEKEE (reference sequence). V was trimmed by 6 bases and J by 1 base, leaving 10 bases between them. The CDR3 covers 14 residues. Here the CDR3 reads CASTGGQNTGELFF. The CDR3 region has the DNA TGTGCCAGCACCGGGGGGCAGAACACCGGGGAGCTGTTTTTT.

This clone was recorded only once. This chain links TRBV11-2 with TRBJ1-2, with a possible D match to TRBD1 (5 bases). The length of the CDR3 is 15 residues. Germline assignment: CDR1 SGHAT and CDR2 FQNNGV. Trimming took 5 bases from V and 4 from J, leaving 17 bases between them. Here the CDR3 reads CASSIGRGLGYGYTF. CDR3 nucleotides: TGTGCCAGCAGCATAGGTCGGGGCCTTGGCTATGGCTACACCTTC.

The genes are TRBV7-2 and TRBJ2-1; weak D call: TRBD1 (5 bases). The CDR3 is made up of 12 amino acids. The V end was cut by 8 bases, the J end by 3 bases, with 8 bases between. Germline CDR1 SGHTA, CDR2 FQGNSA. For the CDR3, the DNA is TGTGCCAGCCAGGGTCTCTACAATGAGCAGTTCTTC. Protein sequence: CASQGLYNEQFF. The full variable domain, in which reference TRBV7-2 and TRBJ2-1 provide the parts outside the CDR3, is GAGVSQSPSNKVTEKGKDVELRCDPISGHTALYWYRQSLGQGLEFLIYFQGNSAPDKSGLPSDRFSAERTGGSVSTLTIQRTQQEDSAVYLCASQGLYNEQFFGPGTRLTVL.

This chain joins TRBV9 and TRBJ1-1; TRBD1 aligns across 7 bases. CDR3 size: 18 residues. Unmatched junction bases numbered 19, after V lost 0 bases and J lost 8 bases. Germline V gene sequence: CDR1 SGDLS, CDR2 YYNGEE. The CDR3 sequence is CASSVVFNRGLHSSEAFF. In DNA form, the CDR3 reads TGTGCCAGCAGCGTAGTTTTCAACAGGGGCCTGCACTCTTCGGAAGCTTTCTTT.

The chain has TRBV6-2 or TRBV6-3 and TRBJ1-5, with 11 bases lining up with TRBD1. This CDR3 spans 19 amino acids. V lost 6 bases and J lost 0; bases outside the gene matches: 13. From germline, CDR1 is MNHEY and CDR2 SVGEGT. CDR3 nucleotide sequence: TGTGCCAGCAGCCGGACAGGGGGCATTTCGGTTTATAGCAATCAGCCCCAGCATTTT. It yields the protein CASSRTGGISVYSNQPQHF.

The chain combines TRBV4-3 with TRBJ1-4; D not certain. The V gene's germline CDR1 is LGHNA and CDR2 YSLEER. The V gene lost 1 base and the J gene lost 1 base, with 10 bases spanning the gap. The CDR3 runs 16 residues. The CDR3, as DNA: TGCGCCAGCAGCCAAGGGCCCCGTCAAACTAATGAAAAACTGTTTTTT. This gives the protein CASSQGPRQTNEKLFF.

CDR3 residues: CASSLSGTANTEAFF. The CDR3 DNA is TGTGCCAGCAGTTTATCCGGGACCGCGAACACTGAAGCTTTCTTT. The genes are TRBV28 and TRBJ1-1; D is possibly TRBD1 (5 bases). V lost 1 base and J lost 1, with 10 bases in between. The CDR3 consists of 15 residues. Germline V gives CDR1 MDHEN, CDR2 SYDVKM.

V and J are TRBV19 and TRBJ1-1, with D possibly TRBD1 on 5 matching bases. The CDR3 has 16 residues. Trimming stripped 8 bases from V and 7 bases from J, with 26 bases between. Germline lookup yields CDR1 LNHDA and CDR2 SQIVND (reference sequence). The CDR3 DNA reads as TGTGCCAGTTTCGTAGGTAACAGGCTCTTTTCAAATGAAGCTTTCTTT. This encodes CASFVGNRLFSNEAFF.

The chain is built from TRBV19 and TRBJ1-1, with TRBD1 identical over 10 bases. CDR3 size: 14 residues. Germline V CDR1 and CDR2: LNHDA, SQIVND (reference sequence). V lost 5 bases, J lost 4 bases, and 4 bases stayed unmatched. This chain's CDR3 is CASSRQGAGTEAFF. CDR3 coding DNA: TGTGCCAGTAGTCGACAGGGGGCGGGCACTGAAGCTTTCTTT.

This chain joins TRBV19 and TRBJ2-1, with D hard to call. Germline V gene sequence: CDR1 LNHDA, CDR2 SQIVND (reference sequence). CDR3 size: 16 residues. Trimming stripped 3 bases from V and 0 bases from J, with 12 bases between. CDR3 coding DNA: TGTGCCAGTAGTATCTTTGGGTTGAGCTCCTACAATGAGCAGTTCTTC. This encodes CASSIFGLSSYNEQFF. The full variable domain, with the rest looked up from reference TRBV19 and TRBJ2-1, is DGGITQSPKYLFRKEGQNVTLSCEQNLNHDAMYWYRQDPGQGLRLIYYSQIVNDFQKGDIAEGYSVSREKKESFPLTVTSAQKNPTAFYLCASSIFGLSSYNEQFFGPGTRLTVL.

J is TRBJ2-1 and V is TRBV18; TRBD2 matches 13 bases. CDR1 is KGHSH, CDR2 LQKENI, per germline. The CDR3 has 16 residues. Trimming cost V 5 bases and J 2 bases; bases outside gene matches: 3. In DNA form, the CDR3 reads TGTGCCAGCTCAGAACTAGCGGGGGGGCCCTACAATGAGCAGTTCTTC. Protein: CASSELAGGPYNEQFF.

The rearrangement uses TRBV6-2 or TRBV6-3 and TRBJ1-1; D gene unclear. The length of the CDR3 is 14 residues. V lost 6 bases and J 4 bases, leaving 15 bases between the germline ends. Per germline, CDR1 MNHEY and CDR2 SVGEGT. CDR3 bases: TGTGCCAGCAGCGCGTTAGCAGAGTTCACTGAAGCTTTCTTT. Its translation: CASSALAEFTEAFF.

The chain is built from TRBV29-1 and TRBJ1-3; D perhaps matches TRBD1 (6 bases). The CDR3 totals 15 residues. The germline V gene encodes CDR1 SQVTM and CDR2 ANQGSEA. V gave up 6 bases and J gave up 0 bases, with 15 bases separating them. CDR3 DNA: TGCAGCGTGGTATGGGACACAAGCTCTGGAAACACCATATATTTT. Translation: CSVVWDTSSGNTIYF.

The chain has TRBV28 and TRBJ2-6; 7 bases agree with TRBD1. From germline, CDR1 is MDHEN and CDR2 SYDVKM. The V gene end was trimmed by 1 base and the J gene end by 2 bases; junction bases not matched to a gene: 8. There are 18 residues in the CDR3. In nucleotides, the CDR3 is TGTGCCAGCAGTTTATACTGGACAGGTAGAACTGGGGCCAACGTCCTGACTTTC. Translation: CASSLYWTGRTGANVLTF.

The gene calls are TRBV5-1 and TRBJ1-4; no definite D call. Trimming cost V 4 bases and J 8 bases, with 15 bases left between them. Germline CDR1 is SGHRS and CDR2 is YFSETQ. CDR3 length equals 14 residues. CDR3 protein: CASSPTVSDEKLFF. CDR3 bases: TGCGCCAGCAGCCCGACTGTATCGGACGAAAAACTGTTTTTT. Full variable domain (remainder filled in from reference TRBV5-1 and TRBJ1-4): KAGVTQTPRYLIKTRGQQVTLSCSPISGHRSVSWYQQTPGQGLQFLFEYFSETQRNKGNFPGRFSGRQFSNSRSEMNVSTLELGDSALYLCASSPTVSDEKLFFGSGTQLSVL.

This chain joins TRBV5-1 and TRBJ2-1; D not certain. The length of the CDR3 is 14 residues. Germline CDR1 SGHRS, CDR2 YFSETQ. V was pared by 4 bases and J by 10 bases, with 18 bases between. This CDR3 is CASSPSRTSGEQFF. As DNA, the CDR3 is TGCGCCAGCAGCCCGAGCCGAACGTCCGGGGAGCAGTTCTTC.

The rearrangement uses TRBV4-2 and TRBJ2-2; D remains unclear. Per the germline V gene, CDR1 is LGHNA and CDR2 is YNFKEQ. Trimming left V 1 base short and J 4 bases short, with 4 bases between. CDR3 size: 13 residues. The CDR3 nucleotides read TGTGCCAGCAGCCAAGCCAGCACCGGGGAGCTGTTTTTT. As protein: CASSQASTGELFF.

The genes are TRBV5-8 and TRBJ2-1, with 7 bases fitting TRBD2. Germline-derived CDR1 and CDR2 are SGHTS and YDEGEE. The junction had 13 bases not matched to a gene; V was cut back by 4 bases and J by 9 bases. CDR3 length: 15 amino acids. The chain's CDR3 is CASSVSGTPYTEQFF. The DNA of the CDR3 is TGTGCCAGCAGCGTCAGCGGGACTCCCTATACTGAGCAGTTCTTC.

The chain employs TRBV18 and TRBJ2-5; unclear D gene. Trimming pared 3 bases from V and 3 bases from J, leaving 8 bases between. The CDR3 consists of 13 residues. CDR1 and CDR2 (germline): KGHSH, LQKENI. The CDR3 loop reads CASSPAVEETQYF. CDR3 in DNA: TGTGCCAGCTCACCGGCAGTCGAAGAGACCCAGTACTTC.

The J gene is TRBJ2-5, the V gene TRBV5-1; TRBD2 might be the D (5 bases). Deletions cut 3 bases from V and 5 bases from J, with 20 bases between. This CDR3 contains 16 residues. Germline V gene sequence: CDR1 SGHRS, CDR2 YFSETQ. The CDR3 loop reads CASSYSRSGSGETQYF. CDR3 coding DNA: TGCGCCAGCAGCTATTCAAGGTCGGGATCTGGGGAGACCCAGTACTTC.

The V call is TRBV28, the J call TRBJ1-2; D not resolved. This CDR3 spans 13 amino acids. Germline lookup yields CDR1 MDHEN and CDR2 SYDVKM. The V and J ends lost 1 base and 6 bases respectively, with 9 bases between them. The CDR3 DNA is TGTGCCAGCAGTTTATTGGTACGGGATGGCTACACCTTC. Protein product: CASSLLVRDGYTF.

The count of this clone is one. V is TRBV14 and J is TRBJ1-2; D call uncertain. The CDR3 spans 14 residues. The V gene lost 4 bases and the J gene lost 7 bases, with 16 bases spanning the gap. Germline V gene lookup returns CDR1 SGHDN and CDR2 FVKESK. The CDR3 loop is CASSRYLGSGGYTF. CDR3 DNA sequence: TGTGCCAGCAGCCGCTATTTGGGCTCCGGTGGCTACACCTTC.

The CDR3 bases are TGTGCCAGCAGCGTAGGATCGAGCGGGAGCACAGATACGCAGTATTTT. Protein sequence: CASSVGSSGSTDTQYF. The chain has TRBV9 and TRBJ2-3; possible D gene TRBD2, 6 bases. The CDR3 has 16 amino acids. The V end was cut by 0 bases, the J end by 0 bases, with 11 bases between. The germline CDR1 and CDR2 sequences are SGDLS and YYNGEE.

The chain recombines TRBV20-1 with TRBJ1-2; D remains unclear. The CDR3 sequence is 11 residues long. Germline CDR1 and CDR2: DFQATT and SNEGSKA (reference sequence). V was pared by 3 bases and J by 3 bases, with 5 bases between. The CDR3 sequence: CSARQDYGYTF. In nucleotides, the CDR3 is TGCAGTGCTAGGCAGGACTATGGCTACACCTTC.